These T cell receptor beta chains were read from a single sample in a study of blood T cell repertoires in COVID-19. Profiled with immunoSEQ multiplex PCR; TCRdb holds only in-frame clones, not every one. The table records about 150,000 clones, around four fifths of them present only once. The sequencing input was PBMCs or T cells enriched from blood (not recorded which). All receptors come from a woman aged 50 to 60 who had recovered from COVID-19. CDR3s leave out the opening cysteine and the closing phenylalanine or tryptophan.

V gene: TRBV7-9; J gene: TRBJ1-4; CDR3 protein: ASSVQGAGNEKLF
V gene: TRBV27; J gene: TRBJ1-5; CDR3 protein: ASRAGTGFQPQH
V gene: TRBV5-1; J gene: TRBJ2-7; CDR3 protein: ASSLDRDEQY
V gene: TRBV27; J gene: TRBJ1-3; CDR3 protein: ASSLNRYSGNTIY
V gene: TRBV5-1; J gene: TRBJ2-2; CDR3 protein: ASSLGFTEPTGELF
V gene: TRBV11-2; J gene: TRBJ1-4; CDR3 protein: ASSPPDRNEKLF
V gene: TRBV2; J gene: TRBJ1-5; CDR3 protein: ASSDYNLANQPQH
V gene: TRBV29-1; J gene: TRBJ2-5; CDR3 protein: SVEAAGETQY
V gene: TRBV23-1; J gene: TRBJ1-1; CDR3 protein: ALQGPGQFYTEAF
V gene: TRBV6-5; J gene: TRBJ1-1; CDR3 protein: ASSWTGRGAEAF
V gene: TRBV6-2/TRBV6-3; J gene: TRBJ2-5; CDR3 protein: ASSYPAGGGETQY
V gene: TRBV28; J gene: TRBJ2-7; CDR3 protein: ASSSLTADRAPYEQY
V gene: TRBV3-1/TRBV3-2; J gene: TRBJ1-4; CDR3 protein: ASSQGGGEKLF
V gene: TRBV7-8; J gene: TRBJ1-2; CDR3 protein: ASSLGVRDGYT
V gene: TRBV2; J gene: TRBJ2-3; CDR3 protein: ALKRISTDTQY
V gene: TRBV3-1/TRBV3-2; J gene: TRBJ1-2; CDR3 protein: ASMPRGGHHYT
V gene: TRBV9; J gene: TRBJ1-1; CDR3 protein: ASSVVSGVEAF
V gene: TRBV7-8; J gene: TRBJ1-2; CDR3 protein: ASSSTGTIYGYT
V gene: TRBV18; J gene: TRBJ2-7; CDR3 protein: ASSQVKGLGEQY
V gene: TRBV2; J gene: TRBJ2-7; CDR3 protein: ASSVPVTYEQY
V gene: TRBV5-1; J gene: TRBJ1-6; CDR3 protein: ASSLDRPVNSPLH
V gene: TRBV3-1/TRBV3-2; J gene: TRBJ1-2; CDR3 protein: ASSQGTGSDYGYT
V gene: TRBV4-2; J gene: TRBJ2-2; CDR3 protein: ASSPELAGTGELF
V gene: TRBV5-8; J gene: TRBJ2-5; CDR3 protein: ASSSSRASGQETQY
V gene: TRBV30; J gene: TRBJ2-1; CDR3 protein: AGDTSSYNEQF
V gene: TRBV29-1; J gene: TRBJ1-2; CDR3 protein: SVDGGSPYGYT
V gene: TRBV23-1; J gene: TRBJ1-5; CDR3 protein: ASSQGTGYSNQPQH
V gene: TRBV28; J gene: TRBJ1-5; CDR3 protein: STGVGNQPQH
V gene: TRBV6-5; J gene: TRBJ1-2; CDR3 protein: ASFGTQNYGYT
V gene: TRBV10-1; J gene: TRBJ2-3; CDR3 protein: ASSASGLETDTQY